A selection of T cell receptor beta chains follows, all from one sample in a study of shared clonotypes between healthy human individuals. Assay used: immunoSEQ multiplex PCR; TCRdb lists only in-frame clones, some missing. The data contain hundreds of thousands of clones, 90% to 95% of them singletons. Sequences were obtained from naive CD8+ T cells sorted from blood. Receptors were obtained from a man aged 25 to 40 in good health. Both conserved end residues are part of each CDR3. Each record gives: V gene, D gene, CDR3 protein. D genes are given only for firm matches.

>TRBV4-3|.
CASSQIWAGTPPTDTQYF
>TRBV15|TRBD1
CATSRRPGQAGSNEQFF
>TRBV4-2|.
CASSQEVAATYEQYF
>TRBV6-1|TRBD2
CASSGPGLGSPPATQYF
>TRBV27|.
CASSLDRFNQPQHF
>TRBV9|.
CASSVDGTPTYEQYF
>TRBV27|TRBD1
CASSLSDRAASYEQYF
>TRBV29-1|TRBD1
CSAATGQGHQPQHF
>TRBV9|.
CASSKTDGHEQYF
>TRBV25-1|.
CASSGDTQYF
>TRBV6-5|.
CASSVEVTQYF
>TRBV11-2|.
CASSLDFLDLLNTGELFF
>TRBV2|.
CASRVEKLFF
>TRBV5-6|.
CASSSKWVLAAEDYGYTF
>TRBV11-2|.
CASSFPNGQETQYF
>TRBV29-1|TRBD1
CSVFRDRGDGYTF
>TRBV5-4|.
CASSSQPDNEQFF
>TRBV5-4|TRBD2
CASSLEGLAASEQFF
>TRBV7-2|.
CASSEWGLGSSYEQYF
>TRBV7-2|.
CASSLTGNQPQHF
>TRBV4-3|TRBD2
CASSQDFLAGDYEQYF
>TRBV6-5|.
CASSYSIAGGTGELFF
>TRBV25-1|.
CASTGTYEQYF
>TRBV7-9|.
CASSSRQADTQYF
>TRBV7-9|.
CASSLDISYEQYF
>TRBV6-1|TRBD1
CASVQGAIEAFF